Each of the 18 T cell receptor beta chains below was sequenced from the same sample in a study of molecular identifiers for immune sequencing clone quantification. TCRdb fed the PCR reads into MiXCR, producing one record per CDR3 protein. The repertoire holds over 85,000 distinct CDR3 sequences, with roughly 25% as singletons. Sequencing input: naive CD8+ T cells from blood, with Jurkat cell RNA spiked in. The sample's subset: FACS-sorted CD8+CD4-CCR7+CD45RA+ naive T cells. Every receptor here comes from a human donor in good health. Some libraries in this study had Jurkat cell RNA spiked in.

A few counts support this clonotype. This chain connects TRBV7-9 to TRBJ2-7; D possibly uses TRBD1 or TRBD2 (5 bases each). The CDR3 is 14 residues long. With 5 bases removed from V and 2 bases from J, the gap between germline ends came to 13 bases. Per the germline V gene, CDR1 is SEHNR and CDR2 is FQNEAQ (reference sequence). CDR3 sequence (DNA): TGTGCCAGCAGCCCCCGGGACCCAACCTACGAGCAGTACTTC. Amino acids: CASSPRDPTYEQYF.

This chain uses TRBV5-1 with TRBJ2-7, with D unresolved. Germline loops: CDR1 SGHRS, CDR2 YFSETQ. This CDR3 spans 14 amino acids. V lost 0 bases, J lost 2 bases, and 9 bases lay in between. The chain's CDR3 is CASSLAGWTYEQYF. CDR3 DNA: TGCGCCAGCAGCTTGGCCGGGTGGACCTACGAGCAGTACTTC.

This clonotype was seen more than once but under ten times. The chain carries TRBV20-1 and TRBJ1-5; possibly TRBD1 for D (5 bases). Germline lookup yields CDR1 DFQATT and CDR2 SNEGSKA (reference sequence). The CDR3 runs to 14 residues. V lost 7 bases, J lost 5 bases, and 18 bases lay in between. CDR3 sequence: CSVWRQGSYQPQHF. The CDR3 DNA sequence: TGCAGTGTCTGGAGGCAGGGATCGTATCAGCCCCAGCATTTT.

This clonotype was picked up many times. The rearrangement uses TRBV9 and TRBJ2-1; D perhaps matches TRBD1 (5 bases). The germline V gene encodes CDR1 SGDLS and CDR2 YYNGEE. Deletions cut 4 bases from V and 7 bases from J, with 12 bases between. The CDR3 contains 13 residues. The chain's CDR3 is CASSTGHQNEQFF. Written as DNA, the CDR3 is TGTGCCAGCAGCACAGGACACCAGAATGAGCAGTTCTTC.

This clonotype occurred many times. The V gene is TRBV7-2, the J gene TRBJ1-3; 7 bases are shared with TRBD1. V dropped 3 bases and J dropped 8; count of bases not matched to a gene: 10. The germline V gene encodes CDR1 SGHTA and CDR2 FQGNSA. This CDR3 contains 15 residues. The CDR3 region has the DNA TGTGCCAGCAGCTTGGGCGACAGGGTCTTGGACACCATATATTTT. Its protein product is CASSLGDRVLDTIYF.

This clonotype was observed many times. CDR3 nucleotides: TGTGCCAGCAGTTACACAGGGGGGGCCGTTCAAGAGACCCAGTACTTC. Encoded protein: CASSYTGGAVQETQYF. The rearrangement joins TRBV28 to TRBJ2-5; maybe TRBD1 (8 bases). Germline assignment: CDR1 MDHEN and CDR2 SYDVKM. The CDR3 contains 16 residues. The germline V and J ends were trimmed by 4 bases and 2 bases, with 17 bases remaining between them.

On this clonotype itself: The junction differs from germline at one of its ends, possibly a read error. The chain recombines TRBV5-6 with TRBJ2-1; D is possibly TRBD2 (5 bases). The CDR3 is 16 amino acids. Germline CDR1 SGHDT, CDR2 YYEEEE. CDR3 in amino acids: CASSLDGVVSYSEQFF. CDR3 nucleotides: TGTGCCAGCAGCTTAGACGGGGTGGTCTCCTACAGTGAGCAGTTCTTC.

This clonotype has just a few counts. The chain combines TRBV5-3 with TRBJ1-1; unclear D gene. TRBV5-3 is sorted into the ORF group, with uncertain function. The V gene lost 8 bases and the J gene lost 0 bases, with 11 bases spanning the gap. This CDR3 comprises 13 residues. The CDR3 is CASSSELNTEAFF. The CDR3 nucleotides read TGTGCCAGCAGTTCCGAATTGAACACTGAAGCTTTCTTT.

This clonotype has a handful of counts. The chain joins TRBV4-1 to TRBJ2-7, with 9 positions matching TRBD2. With 0 bases clipped from V and 6 bases from J, the junction kept 3 bases outside the gene matches. The germline gives CDR1 MGHRA, CDR2 YSYEKL. This CDR3 has 14 amino acids. As DNA, the CDR3 is TGCGCCAGCAGCCAAGATAGCGGGAGTACCGAGCAGTACTTC. It specifies CASSQDSGSTEQYF.

In its sample, this clonotype was seen a few times. The chain combines TRBV25-1 with TRBJ1-4; D is uncertain. Germline V gene sequence: CDR1 MGHDK, CDR2 SYGVNS. There are 13 residues in the CDR3. Between the trimmed V and J ends, which lost 8 bases and 3 bases, there was a span of 10 bases. CDR3 residues: CASSADSNEKLFF. The CDR3 bases are TGTGCCAGCTCGGCAGATTCTAATGAAAAACTGTTTTTT.

This clonotype showed up many times. The CDR3 coding sequence is TGTGCCAGCAGCCTCAGCGGGGCGAAAGAGACCCAGTACTTC. This codes for CASSLSGAKETQYF. This sequence joins TRBV11-1 and TRBJ2-5, with 7 bases matching TRBD2. The germline V gene has CDR1 SGHAT and CDR2 FQDESV (reference sequence). The length of the CDR3 is 14 residues. V gave up 5 bases and J gave up 3 bases; unmatched junction bases: 6.

This chain uses TRBV28 with TRBJ2-7; D is undetermined. CDR3 size: 15 residues. Germline CDR1 is MDHEN and CDR2 is SYDVKM. V was shortened by 2 bases and J by 0 bases, with 11 bases between the two germline ends. The CDR3 nucleotides read TGTGCCAGCAGTTTACTGGCCGGAAACTCCTACGAGCAGTACTTC. Translated, it gives CASSLLAGNSYEQYF.

The chain has TRBV10-2 and TRBJ1-5; perhaps TRBD1 as D (5 bases). The CDR3 is 15 residues long. Trimming removed 10 bases from V and 2 bases from J, with 18 bases in between. Germline V gene sequence: CDR1 WSHSY, CDR2 SAAADI. The CDR3 region is CATRAGYDGNQPQHF. CDR3 nucleotide sequence: TGCGCCACCAGGGCAGGGTATGATGGCAATCAGCCCCAGCATTTT.

This clonotype was counted ten times or more. The chain links TRBV7-9 to TRBJ2-3; TRBD1 agrees at 12 bases. There are 15 residues in the CDR3. CDR1 and CDR2 (germline): SEHNR, FQNEAQ (reference sequence). Trimming cost V 4 bases and J 3 bases; bases outside gene matches: 2. The chain's CDR3 is CASSSGQGATDTQYF. For the CDR3, the DNA is TGTGCCAGCAGCTCGGGACAGGGGGCGACAGATACGCAGTATTTT.

This clonotype was detected ten times or more. The CDR3 nucleotides read TGTGCCAGCAGTGAGGGTTGGCGCACAGATACGCAGTATTTT. It translates to CASSEGWRTDTQYF. V is TRBV2 and J is TRBJ2-3, with no clear D. CDR3 length equals 14 residues. Trimming shortened V by 3 bases and J by 1 base, and 8 bases separated the two germline ends. Germline loops: CDR1 SNHLY, CDR2 FYNNEI.

The V gene is TRBV4-1, the J gene TRBJ2-7; D is possibly TRBD2 (6 bases). V lost 4 bases to trimming and J lost 4 bases, with 11 bases between them. CDR1 MGHRA and CDR2 YSYEKL come from the germline V gene. The length of the CDR3 is 13 residues. Here the CDR3 DNA reads TGCGCCAGCAGCCTTTTTGCGGGGTACGAGCAGTACTTC. This encodes CASSLFAGYEQYF.

This clonotype has ten or more counts. V and J are TRBV7-9 and TRBJ2-3; D ambiguous. The CDR3 has 11 amino acids. The germline CDR1 and CDR2 sequences are SEHNR and FQNEAQ (reference sequence). V dropped 2 bases and J dropped 5 bases, with 2 bases sitting between them. CDR3 protein: CASSLRDTQYF. The CDR3 coding sequence is TGTGCCAGCAGCTTACGAGATACGCAGTATTTT.

With regard to this clonotype: Just one base apart from a much larger clone, this may be a read error. No conserved phenylalanine or tryptophan is present at the end of the CDR3, so a read error is the likely explanation. This chain uses TRBV2 with TRBJ2-3; perhaps TRBD2 as D (6 bases). Germline lookup yields CDR1 SNHLY and CDR2 FYNNEI. The CDR3 contains 16 residues. V was cut by 5 bases and J by 0 bases, with 15 bases left in between. As DNA, the CDR3 is TGTGCCAGCAGTAGGGACTGGGAACCAAGCACAGATACGCAGTATCTT. Its protein product is CASSRDWEPSTDTQYL.